This T cell receptor beta chain was found in a study of technical replicates of blood from four donors. Some clones are missing from TCRdb's copy, which holds only in-frame ones; the method was immunoSEQ multiplex PCR. The data show 60,000 to 85,000 clones, around 95% seen once. The CDR3 has 14 residues. J gave up 8 bases and V 1 base, and 7 bases lay outside the gene matches. Germline lookup yields CDR1 SNHLY and CDR2 FYNNEI. The receptor was derived from a human donor in good health. The chain couples TRBV2 to TRBJ1-2, with 7 nucleotides matching TRBD1. The sequenced sample was T cells isolated from PBMCs. The DNA for the CDR3 is TGTGCCAGCAGTGAAGGTCTGACAGGGAACGGCTACACCTTC. As protein: CASSEGLTGNGYTF.